This TCR beta chain originates from a study of T cells after yellow fever vaccination. General observations from the study: Abundant clonotypes (contaminants from the bulk population) could be present in FACS-sorted repertoires. A large majority of primary-vaccination clones showed up again after the booster (approximately 95% CD4, around 90% CD8). A minor fraction of clonotypes spanned both CD4 and CD8 compartments.

Trimming cost V 0 bases and J 1 base, with 6 bases left between them. CDR3 length: 14 residues. CDR1 is LGHNA, CDR2 YNFKEQ, per germline. Researchers made TCR cDNA using 5'RACE template switching, and this step added a universal primer site and UMIs. TCRdb used MiXCR to reprocess the 5' RACE reads, holding one entry per CDR3 protein. The sample carries approximately 550,000 distinct CDR3 sequences, about 19% recorded once. This clonotype was picked up a small number of times. Its target is unknown. This chain uses TRBV4-2 with TRBJ1-2; D is ambiguous. This sample comprised PBMCs, obtained 15 days after the yellow fever booster vaccination. This TCR came from a man aged 25 to 45 who received the YFV17D yellow fever vaccine. CDR3 DNA: TGTGCCAGCAGCCAAGAGGAGAATAACTATGGCTACACCTTC. Amino acids: CASSQEENNYGYTF.